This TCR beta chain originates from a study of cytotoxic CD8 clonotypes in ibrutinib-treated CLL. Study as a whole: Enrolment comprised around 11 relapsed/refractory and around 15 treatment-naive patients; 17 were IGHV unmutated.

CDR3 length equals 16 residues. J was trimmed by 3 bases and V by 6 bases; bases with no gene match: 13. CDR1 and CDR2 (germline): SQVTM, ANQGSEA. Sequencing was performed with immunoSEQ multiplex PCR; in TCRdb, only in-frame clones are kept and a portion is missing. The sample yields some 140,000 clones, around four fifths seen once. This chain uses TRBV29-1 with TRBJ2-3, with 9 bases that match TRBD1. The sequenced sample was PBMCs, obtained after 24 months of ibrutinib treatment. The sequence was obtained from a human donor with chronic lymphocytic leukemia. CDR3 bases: TGCAGCGTCCTAAAGGTACAGGGGGCGCCAACAGATACGCAGTATTTT. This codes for CSVLKVQGAPTDTQYF.